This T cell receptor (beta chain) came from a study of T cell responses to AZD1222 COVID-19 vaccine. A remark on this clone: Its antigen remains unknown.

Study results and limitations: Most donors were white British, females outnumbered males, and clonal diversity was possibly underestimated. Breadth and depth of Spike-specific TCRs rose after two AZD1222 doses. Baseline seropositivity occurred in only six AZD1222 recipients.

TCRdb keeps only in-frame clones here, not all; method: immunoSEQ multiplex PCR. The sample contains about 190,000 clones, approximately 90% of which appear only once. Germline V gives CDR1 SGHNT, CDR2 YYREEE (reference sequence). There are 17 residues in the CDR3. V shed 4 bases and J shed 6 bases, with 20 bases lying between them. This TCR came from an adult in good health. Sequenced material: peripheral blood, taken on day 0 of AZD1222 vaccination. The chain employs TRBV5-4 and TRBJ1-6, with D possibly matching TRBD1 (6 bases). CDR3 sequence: CASSLFSAGAFNSPLHF. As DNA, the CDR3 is TGTGCCAGCAGCCTCTTCTCGGCGGGGGCCTTTAATTCACCCCTCCACTTT.